This passage covers 18 T cell receptor beta chains from one sample sequenced in a study of T cell repertoires in ileal Crohn's disease. Using immunoSEQ multiplex PCR, the repertoire was profiled, and TCRdb retains in-frame clones only, with some absent. The data show 13,000 or so clones, approximately 78% seen once. Time point described: neoterminal ileum biopsy at postoperative endoscopy, about 6 months after surgery. Sample: ileal tissue. These receptors were taken from an adult with Crohn's disease.

This rearrangement joins TRBV11-2 to TRBJ2-7; 9 nucleotides line up with TRBD1. The CDR3 totals 14 residues. V trimming: 5 bases; J trimming: 5 bases; junction bases outside the gene matches: 7. Germline V CDR1 and CDR2: SGHAT, FQNNGV. This CDR3 is CASSEEGQGDEQYF. CDR3 bases: TGTGCCAGCAGCGAAGAGGGACAGGGAGACGAGCAGTACTTC.

Sample share makes this clone medium-sized. The V gene is TRBV5-1, the J gene TRBJ1-1; D unclear. Germline loops: CDR1 SGHRS, CDR2 YFSETQ. Trimming took off 1 base at V and 1 base at J, with 5 bases between the two ends. The CDR3 has 13 residues. Here the CDR3 DNA reads TGCGCCAGCAGCTTGACCGGGAACACTGAAGCTTTCTTT. Amino acid sequence: CASSLTGNTEAFF.

This clone has just one count. This sequence joins TRBV7-9 and TRBJ2-3, with D perhaps matching TRBD2 (5 bases). Germline V lookup: CDR1 SEHNR, CDR2 FQNEAQ (reference sequence). V was shortened by 2 bases and J by 1 base, with 7 bases between the two germline ends. This CDR3 contains 14 residues. The CDR3 reads CASSLTGGTDTQYF. CDR3 sequence (DNA): TGTGCCAGCAGCTTAACCGGGGGCACAGATACGCAGTATTTT.

The V call is TRBV29-1, the J call TRBJ2-7, with 8 bases aligning to TRBD2. Germline assignment: CDR1 SQVTM and CDR2 ANQGSEA. The ends lost 2 bases at V and 0 bases at J; junction bases unmatched: 3. The CDR3 covers 14 residues. As DNA, the CDR3 is TGCAGCGTTGAAAAGCGGGGGAGCTCCTACGAGCAGTACTTC. Protein: CSVEKRGSSYEQYF.

The rearrangement links TRBV4-2 to TRBJ2-7; D is unresolved. This CDR3 is 15 amino acids long. Trimming shortened V by 0 bases and J by 1 base, and 10 bases separated the two germline ends. Germline CDR1 LGHNA, CDR2 YNFKEQ. CDR3 loop: CASSQDPRSSYEQYF. CDR3 sequence (DNA): TGTGCCAGCAGCCAAGATCCTAGGTCTTCCTACGAGCAGTACTTC.

This rearrangement joins TRBV19 to TRBJ2-5, with D perhaps matching TRBD2 (6 bases). The CDR3 covers 17 residues. Germline V gene data show CDR1 as LNHDA and CDR2 as SQIVND (reference sequence). V was clipped by 4 bases and J by 4 bases, with 22 bases between them. CDR3 residues: CASSKKGAWRARETQYF. CDR3 in DNA: TGTGCCAGTAGTAAAAAAGGAGCCTGGAGGGCTAGAGAGACCCAGTACTTC.

The J gene is TRBJ2-3, the V gene TRBV11-2, with 13 bases lining up with TRBD2. This CDR3 spans 18 amino acids. V gave up 5 bases and J gave up 0 bases; unmatched junction bases: 8. CDR1 and CDR2 from the germline V gene are SGHAT and FQNNGV. The CDR3 DNA is TGTGCCAGCAGCCCTTACCCGGGACTAGCGGGGAGCACAGATACGCAGTATTTT. It translates to CASSPYPGLAGSTDTQYF.

The V call is TRBV2, the J call TRBJ1-5; 7 positions match TRBD1. CDR3 length: 14 amino acids. CDR1 SNHLY and CDR2 FYNNEI come from the germline V gene. The ends lost 6 bases at V and 1 base at J; junction bases unmatched: 3. CDR3: CASRLTGSNQPQHF. The CDR3 bases are TGTGCCAGCAGATTGACAGGGAGCAATCAGCCCCAGCATTTT.

This chain connects TRBV5-6 to TRBJ2-5; 8 bases are shared with TRBD2. The CDR3 length is 17 residues. Germline CDR1 is SGHDT and CDR2 is YYEEEE. Trimming cost V 0 bases and J 5 bases; bases outside gene matches: 12. The CDR3: CASSLEFGGGYGETQYF. CDR3 nucleotides: TGTGCCAGCAGCTTGGAGTTCGGGGGGGGTTATGGGGAGACCCAGTACTTC.

The chain couples TRBV6-1 to TRBJ1-5; TRBD1 is a possible D gene (5 bases). Germline CDR1 reads MNHNS; CDR2 reads SASEGT. This CDR3 is built from 14 residues. Trimming took 4 bases from V and 6 from J, leaving 13 bases between them. CDR3: CASSGFIGGQPQHF. The CDR3 coding sequence is TGTGCCAGCAGTGGATTTATCGGGGGTCAGCCCCAGCATTTT.

This sequence joins TRBV5-1 and TRBJ2-5; TRBD2 matches at 10 bases. Germline trimming cut 0 bases from V and 5 bases from J; bases unmatched to any gene: 7. The CDR3 runs 16 residues. Germline V gene data show CDR1 as SGHRS and CDR2 as YFSETQ. The CDR3 bases are TGCGCCAGCAGCTTGGTTCTTAGCGGGGGGTTGGAGACCCAGTACTTC. The encoded protein is CASSLVLSGGLETQYF. The whole variable domain, remainder taken from reference TRBV5-1 and TRBJ2-5, is KAGVTQTPRYLIKTRGQQVTLSCSPISGHRSVSWYQQTPGQGLQFLFEYFSETQRNKGNFPGRFSGRQFSNSRSEMNVSTLELGDSALYLCASSLVLSGGLETQYFGPGTRLLVL.

The chain links TRBV18 to TRBJ1-6; a weak D match, TRBD1 (5 bases). The CDR3 has 14 residues. Germline CDR1 is KGHSH and CDR2 is LQKENI. With 6 bases removed from V and 6 bases from J, the gap between germline ends came to 12 bases. CDR3 DNA sequence: TGTGCCAGCTCCCCGCAGGGAGGTAATTCACCCCTCCACTTT. The encoded protein is CASSPQGGNSPLHF.

The V gene is TRBV7-9, the J gene TRBJ1-1; 12 nucleotides align to TRBD1. Germline V gene lookup returns CDR1 SEHNR and CDR2 FQNEAQ (reference sequence). Trimming at V came to 5 bases and at J to 1 base, leaving 5 bases not matched to a gene. The CDR3 runs to 16 residues. CDR3 region: CASSPRDRGRNTEAFF. The CDR3 coding sequence is TGTGCCAGCAGCCCCCGGGACAGGGGGCGGAACACTGAAGCTTTCTTT.

This chain links TRBV4-1 with TRBJ1-1; perhaps TRBD1 as D (5 bases). Per the germline V gene, CDR1 is MGHRA and CDR2 is YSYEKL. V lost 2 bases and J 7 bases, leaving 17 bases between the germline ends. The CDR3 has 15 residues. The CDR3 reads CASSQPDSARFEAFF. In DNA, the CDR3 is TGCGCCAGCAGCCAACCCGACAGCGCGAGATTTGAAGCTTTCTTT.

The chain's CDR3 is CASSDRLAGGSNEQFF. For the CDR3, the DNA is TGTGCCAGCAGCGACCGACTAGCGGGAGGGAGCAATGAGCAGTTCTTC. This chain joins TRBV7-9 and TRBJ2-1, with 14 nucleotides matching TRBD2. After removal of 5 bases from V and 6 bases from J, the junction contained 6 bases not matched to a gene. The CDR3 covers 16 residues. The germline V gene has CDR1 SEHNR and CDR2 FQNEAQ (reference sequence).

The chain is built from TRBV6-5 and TRBJ2-1, with 10 bases identical to TRBD1. J lost 7 bases, V lost 0 bases, and 6 bases had no gene match. Germline V gene data show CDR1 as MNHEY and CDR2 as SVGAGI. The CDR3 length is 16 residues. CDR3 DNA: TGTGCCAGCAGTTACTCCGTCGGACAGGGGGGGAATGAGCAGTTCTTC. Translation gives CASSYSVGQGGNEQFF.

V usage is TRBV7-2 and J usage is TRBJ2-7; D gene ambiguous. The ends were cut back, 2 bases at V and 3 bases at J, with 8 bases in the middle. The CDR3 has 13 residues. CDR1 is SGHTA and CDR2 is FQGNSA in the germline V gene. The CDR3 DNA reads TGTGCCAGCAGCTTATTCCCTGTCTACGAGCAGTACTTC. Translated: CASSLFPVYEQYF.

This chain links TRBV10-3 with TRBJ1-5; no clear D. The CDR3 runs 13 residues. V lost 4 bases, J lost 3 bases, and 7 bases lay in between. The germline CDR1 and CDR2 sequences are ENHRY and SYGVKD. The CDR3 sequence: CAISVHDNQPQHF. In DNA form, the CDR3 reads TGTGCCATCAGTGTACACGACAATCAGCCCCAGCATTTT.